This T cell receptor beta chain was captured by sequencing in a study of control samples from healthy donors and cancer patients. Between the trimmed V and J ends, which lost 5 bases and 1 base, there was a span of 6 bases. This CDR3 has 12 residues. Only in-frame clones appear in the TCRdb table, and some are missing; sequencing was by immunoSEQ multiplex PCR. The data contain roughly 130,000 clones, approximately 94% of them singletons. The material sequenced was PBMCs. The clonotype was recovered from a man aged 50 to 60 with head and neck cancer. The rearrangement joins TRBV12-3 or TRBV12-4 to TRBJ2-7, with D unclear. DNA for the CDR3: TGTGCCAGCAGTACCGGGTCCTACGAGCAGTACTTC. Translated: CASSTGSYEQYF.